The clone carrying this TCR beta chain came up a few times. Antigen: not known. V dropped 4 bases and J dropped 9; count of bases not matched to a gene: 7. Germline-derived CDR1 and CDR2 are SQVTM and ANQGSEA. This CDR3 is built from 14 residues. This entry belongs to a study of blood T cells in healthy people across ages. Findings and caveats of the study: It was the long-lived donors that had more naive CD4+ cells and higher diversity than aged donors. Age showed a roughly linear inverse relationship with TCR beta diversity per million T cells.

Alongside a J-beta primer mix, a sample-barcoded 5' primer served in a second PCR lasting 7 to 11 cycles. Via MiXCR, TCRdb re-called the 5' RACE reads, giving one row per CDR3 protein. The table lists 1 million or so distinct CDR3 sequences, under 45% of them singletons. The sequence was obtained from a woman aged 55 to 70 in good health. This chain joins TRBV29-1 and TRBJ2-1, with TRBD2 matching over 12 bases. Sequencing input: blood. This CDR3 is CSVVASGGGSEQFF. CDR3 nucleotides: TGCAGCGTTGTTGCTAGCGGGGGGGGAAGTGAGCAGTTCTTC.